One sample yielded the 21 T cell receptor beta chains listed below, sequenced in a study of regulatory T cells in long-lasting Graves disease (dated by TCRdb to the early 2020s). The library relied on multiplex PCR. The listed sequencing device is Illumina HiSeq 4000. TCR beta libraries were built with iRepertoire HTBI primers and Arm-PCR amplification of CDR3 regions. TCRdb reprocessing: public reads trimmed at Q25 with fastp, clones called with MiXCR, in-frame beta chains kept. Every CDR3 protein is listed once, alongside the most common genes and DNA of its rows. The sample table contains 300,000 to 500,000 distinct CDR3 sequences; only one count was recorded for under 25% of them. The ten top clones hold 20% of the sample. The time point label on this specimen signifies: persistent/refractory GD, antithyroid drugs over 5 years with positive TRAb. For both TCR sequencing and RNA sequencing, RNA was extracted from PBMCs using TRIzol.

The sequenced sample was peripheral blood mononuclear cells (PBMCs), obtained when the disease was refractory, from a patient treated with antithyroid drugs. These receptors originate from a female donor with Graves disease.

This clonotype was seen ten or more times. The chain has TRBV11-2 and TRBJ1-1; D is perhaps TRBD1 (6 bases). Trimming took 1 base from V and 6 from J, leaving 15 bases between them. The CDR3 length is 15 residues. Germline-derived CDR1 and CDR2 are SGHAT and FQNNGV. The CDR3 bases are TGTGCCAGCAGCTTAGTTTCGGGGGGCATCTCTGAAGCTTTCTTT. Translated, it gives CASSLVSGGISEAFF.

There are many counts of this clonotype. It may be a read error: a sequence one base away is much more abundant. In DNA, the CDR3 is TGTGCCAGCAGCCCCACCTACGAGCAGTACTTC. This codes for CASSPTYEQYF. The chain uses TRBV2 and TRBJ2-7; no definite D call. With 6 bases removed from V and 2 bases from J, the gap between germline ends came to 5 bases. The germline V gene has CDR1 SNHLY and CDR2 FYNNEI. The CDR3 contains 11 residues.

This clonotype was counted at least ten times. CDR3: CASSLAAGGGETQYF. CDR3 coding DNA: TGTGCCAGCAGCTTAGCGGCAGGGGGCGGTGAGACCCAGTACTTC. The chain links TRBV7-2 to TRBJ2-5; 8 nucleotides align to TRBD1. V dropped 0 bases and J dropped 5; count of bases not matched to a gene: 5. Germline CDR1 is SGHTA and CDR2 is FQGNSA. The CDR3 is 15 amino acids.

The DNA for the CDR3 is TGCGCCAGCAGCTTAAACGGGGACGCCACCGGGGAGCTGTTTTTT. It codes for CASSLNGDATGELFF. The chain employs TRBV5-1 and TRBJ2-2; D could derive from TRBD1 or TRBD2 (5 bases each). Trimming took off 2 bases at V and 4 bases at J, with 12 bases between the two ends. Germline CDR1 and CDR2: SGHRS and YFSETQ. CDR3 length: 15 residues.

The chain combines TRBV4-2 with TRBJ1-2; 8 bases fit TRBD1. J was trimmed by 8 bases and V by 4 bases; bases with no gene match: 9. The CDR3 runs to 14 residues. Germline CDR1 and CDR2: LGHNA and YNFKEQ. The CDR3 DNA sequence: TGTGCCAGCAGCCTGGGCCCAGGGGGCGCCGGCTACACCTTC. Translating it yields CASSLGPGGAGYTF.

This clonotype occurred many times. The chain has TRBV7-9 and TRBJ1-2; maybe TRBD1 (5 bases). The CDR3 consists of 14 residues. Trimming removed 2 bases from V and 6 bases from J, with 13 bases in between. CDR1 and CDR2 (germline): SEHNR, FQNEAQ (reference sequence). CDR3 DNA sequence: TGTGCCAGCAGCTTATTCGGGGGATACGATGGCTACACCTTC. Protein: CASSLFGGYDGYTF.

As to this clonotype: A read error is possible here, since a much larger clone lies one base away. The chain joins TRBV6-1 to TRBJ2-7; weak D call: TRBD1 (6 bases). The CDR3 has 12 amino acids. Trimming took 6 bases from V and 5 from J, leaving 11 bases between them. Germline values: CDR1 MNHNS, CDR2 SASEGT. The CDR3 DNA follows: TGTGCCAGCAGGGAGGACAGCCACGAGCAGTACTTC. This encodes CASREDSHEQYF.

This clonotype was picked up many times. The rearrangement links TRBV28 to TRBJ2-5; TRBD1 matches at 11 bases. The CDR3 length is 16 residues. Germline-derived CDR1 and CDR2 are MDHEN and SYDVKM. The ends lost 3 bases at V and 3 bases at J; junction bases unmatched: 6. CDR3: CASSFSTGQGEETQYF. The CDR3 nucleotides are TGTGCCAGCAGTTTCTCGACGGGACAGGGGGAAGAGACCCAGTACTTC.

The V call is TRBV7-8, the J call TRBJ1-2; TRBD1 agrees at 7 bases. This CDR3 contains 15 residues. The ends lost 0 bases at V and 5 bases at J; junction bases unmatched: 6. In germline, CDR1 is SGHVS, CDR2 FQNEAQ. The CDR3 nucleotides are TGTGCCAGCAGCTTAGCCACAGGGGTAGGATATGGCTACACCTTC. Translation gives CASSLATGVGYGYTF. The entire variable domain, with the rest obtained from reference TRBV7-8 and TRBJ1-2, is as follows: GAGVSQSPRYKVAKRGQDVALRCDPISGHVSLFWYQQALGQGPEFLTYFQNEAQLDKSGLPSDRFFAERPEGSVSTLKIQRTQQEDSAVYLCASSLATGVGYGYTFGSGTRLTVV.

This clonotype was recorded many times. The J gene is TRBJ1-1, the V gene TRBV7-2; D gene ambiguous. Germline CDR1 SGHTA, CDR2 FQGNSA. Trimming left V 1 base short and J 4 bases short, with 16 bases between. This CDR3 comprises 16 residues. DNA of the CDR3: TGTGCCAGCAGCTTAGAAGGTACCGGATCGGGCACTGAAGCTTTCTTT. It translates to CASSLEGTGSGTEAFF.

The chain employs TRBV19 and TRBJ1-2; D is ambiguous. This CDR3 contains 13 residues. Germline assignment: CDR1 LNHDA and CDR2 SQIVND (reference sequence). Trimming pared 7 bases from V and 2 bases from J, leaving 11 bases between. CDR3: CASTLGTNYGYTF. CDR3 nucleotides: TGTGCCAGTACTCTTGGCACGAACTATGGCTACACCTTC.

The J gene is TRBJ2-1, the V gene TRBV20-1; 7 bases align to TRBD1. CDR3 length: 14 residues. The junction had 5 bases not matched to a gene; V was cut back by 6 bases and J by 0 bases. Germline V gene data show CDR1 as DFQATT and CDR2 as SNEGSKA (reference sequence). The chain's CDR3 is CSASDRVSYNEQFF. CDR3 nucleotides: TGCAGTGCCAGCGACAGGGTCTCCTACAATGAGCAGTTCTTC.

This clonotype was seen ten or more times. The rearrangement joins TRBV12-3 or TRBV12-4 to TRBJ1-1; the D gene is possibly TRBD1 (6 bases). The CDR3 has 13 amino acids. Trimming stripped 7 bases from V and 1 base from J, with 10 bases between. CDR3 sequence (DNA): TGTGCCAGCACCGGGACACCGAACACTGAAGCTTTCTTT. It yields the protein CASTGTPNTEAFF.

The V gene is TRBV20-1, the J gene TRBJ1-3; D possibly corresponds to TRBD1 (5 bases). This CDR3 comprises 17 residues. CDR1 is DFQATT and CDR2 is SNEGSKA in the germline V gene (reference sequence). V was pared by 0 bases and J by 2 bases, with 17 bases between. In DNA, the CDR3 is TGCAGTGCTAGAGATAGGTTGACAGCCTTTGCTGGAAACACCATATATTTT. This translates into CSARDRLTAFAGNTIYF.

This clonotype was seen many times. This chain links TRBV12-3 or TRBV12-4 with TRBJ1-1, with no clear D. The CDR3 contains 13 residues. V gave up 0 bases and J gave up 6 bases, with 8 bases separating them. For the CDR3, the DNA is TGTGCCAGCAGTTTAGCAGGATACGCTGAAGCTTTCTTT. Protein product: CASSLAGYAEAFF.

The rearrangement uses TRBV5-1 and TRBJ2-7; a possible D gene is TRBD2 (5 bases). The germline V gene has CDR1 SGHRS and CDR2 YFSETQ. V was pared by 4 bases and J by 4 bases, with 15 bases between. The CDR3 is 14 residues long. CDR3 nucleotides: TGCGCCAGCAGCCTGGGCCCCCGGGGTTACGAGCAGTACTTC. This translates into CASSLGPRGYEQYF.

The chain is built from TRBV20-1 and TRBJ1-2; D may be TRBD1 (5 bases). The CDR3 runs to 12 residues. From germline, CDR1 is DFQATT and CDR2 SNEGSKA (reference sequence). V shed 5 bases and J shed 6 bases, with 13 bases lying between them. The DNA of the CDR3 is TGCAGTGCTTCCGGTTGGGGCGATGGCTACACCTTC. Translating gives CSASGWGDGYTF.

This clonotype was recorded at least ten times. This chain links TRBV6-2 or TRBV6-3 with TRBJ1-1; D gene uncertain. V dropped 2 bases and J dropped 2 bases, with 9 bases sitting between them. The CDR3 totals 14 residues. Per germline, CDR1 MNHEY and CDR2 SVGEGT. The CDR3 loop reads CASSYHQLNTEAFF. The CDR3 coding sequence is TGTGCCAGCAGTTACCACCAGCTCAACACTGAAGCTTTCTTT.

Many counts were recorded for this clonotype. CDR3 amino acids: CASTRGGTQYF. CDR3 DNA sequence: TGTGCCAGCACCAGGGGGGGGACCCAGTACTTC. The chain combines TRBV7-9 with TRBJ2-5; D could derive from TRBD1 or TRBD2 (7 bases each). In germline, CDR1 is SEHNR, CDR2 FQNEAQ (reference sequence). This CDR3 contains 11 residues. Trimming left V 7 bases short and J 7 bases short, with 10 bases between.

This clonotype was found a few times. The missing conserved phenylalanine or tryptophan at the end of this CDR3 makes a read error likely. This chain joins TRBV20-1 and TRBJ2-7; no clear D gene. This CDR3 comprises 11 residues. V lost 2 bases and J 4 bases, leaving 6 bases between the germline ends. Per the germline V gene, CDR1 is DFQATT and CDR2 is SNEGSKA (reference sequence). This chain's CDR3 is CSARNTYEQYC. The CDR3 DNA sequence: TGCAGTGCTAGAAACACGTACGAGCAGTACTGC.

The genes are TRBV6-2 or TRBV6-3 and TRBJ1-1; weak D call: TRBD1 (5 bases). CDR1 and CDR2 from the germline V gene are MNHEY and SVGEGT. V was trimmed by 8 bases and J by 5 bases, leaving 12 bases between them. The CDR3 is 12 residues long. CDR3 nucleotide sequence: TGTGCCAGCGGCTTAGGGGTAACTGAAGCTTTCTTT. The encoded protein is CASGLGVTEAFF.